This T cell receptor (beta chain) was sequenced during a study of T cell responses to AZD1222 COVID-19 vaccine. Study at large: Doses given second, at about 4 or about 12 weeks, were pooled.

Clones were sequenced by immunoSEQ multiplex PCR, and TCRdb holds only the in-frame ones, with some missing. The sample consists of 120,000 to 150,000 clones, about 92% of them appearing once. Study conclusions and caveats: Spike regions recognized by vaccine-associated CD4 TCRs spanned the protein, led by 160-218 and 743-854. In a largely white British group with more females than males, clonal diversity was possibly underestimated. Repertoire sampling occurred only after the peak T cell response.

Points on this clone: Its antigen remains unknown. The sample holds other DNA sequences that translate to the same CDR3.

The TCR comes from an adult in good health. Sequencing used peripheral blood, obtained on day 0 of AZD1222 vaccination.

The CDR3 is CASSLGLAGETQYF. CDR3 bases: TGCGCCAGCAGCCTGGGACTAGCTGGAGAGACCCAGTACTTC. The chain links TRBV5-1 to TRBJ2-5; TRBD2 matches 9 bases. Germline V gives CDR1 SGHRS, CDR2 YFSETQ. This CDR3 is 14 amino acids long. V lost 4 bases, J lost 4 bases, and 5 bases stayed unmatched.